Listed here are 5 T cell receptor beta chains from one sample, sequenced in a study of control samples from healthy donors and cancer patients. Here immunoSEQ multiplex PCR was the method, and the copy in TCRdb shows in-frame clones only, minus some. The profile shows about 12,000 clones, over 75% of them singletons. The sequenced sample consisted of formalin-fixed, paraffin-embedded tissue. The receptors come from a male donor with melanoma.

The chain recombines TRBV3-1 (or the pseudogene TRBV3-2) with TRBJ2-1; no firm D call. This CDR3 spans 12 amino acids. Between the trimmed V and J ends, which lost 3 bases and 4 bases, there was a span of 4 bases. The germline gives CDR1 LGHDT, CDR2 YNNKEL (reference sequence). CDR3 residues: CASSHRYNEQFF. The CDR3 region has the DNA TGTGCCAGCAGCCACCGATACAATGAGCAGTTCTTC.

The DNA of the CDR3 is TGTGCCAGCAGCTCGACAGGGTACAATGAGCAGTTCTTC. This codes for CASSSTGYNEQFF. V usage is TRBV7-3 and J usage is TRBJ2-1, with 7 nucleotides matching TRBD1. Germline values: CDR1 SGHTA, CDR2 FQGTGA. The junction had 1 base not matched to a gene; V was cut back by 4 bases and J by 4 bases. The CDR3 has 13 residues.

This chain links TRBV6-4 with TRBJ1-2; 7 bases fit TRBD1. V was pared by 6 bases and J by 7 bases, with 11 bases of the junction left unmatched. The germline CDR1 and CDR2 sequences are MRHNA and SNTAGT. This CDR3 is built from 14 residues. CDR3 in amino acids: CASRPDRSTGGYTF. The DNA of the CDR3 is TGTGCCAGCAGGCCGGACAGGTCGACTGGTGGCTACACCTTC.

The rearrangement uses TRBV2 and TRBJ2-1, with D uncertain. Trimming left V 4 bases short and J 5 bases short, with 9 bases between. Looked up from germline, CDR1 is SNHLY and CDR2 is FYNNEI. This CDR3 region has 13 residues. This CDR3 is CASSVEYDNEQFF. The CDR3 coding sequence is TGTGCCAGCAGTGTCGAATACGACAATGAGCAGTTCTTC.

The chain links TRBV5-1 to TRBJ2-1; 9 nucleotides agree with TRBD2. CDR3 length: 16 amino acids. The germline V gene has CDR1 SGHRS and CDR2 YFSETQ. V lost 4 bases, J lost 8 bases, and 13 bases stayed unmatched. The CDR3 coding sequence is TGCGCCAGCAGCCGGAAAGGGACTAGCAGGTCTGATGAGCAGTTCTTC. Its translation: CASSRKGTSRSDEQFF.